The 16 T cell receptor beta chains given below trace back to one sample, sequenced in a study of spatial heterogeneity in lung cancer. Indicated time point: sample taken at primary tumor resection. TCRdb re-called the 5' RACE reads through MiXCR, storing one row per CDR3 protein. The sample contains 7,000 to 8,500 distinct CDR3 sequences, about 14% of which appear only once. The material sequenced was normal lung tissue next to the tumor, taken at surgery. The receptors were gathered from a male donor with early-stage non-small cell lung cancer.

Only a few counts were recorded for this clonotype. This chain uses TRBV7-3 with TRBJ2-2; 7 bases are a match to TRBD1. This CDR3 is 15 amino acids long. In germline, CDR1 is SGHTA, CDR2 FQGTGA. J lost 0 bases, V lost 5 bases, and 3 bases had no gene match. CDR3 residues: CASSPGTANTGELFF. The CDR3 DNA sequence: TGTGCCAGCAGCCCCGGGACAGCGAACACCGGGGAGCTGTTTTTT.

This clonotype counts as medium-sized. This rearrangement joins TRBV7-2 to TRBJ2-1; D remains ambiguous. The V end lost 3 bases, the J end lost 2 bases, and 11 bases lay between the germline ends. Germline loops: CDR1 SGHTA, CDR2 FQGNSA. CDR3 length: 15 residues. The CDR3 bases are TGTGCCAGCAGCTTCGGCCTCGCACCCTACAATGAGCAGTTCTTC. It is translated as CASSFGLAPYNEQFF.

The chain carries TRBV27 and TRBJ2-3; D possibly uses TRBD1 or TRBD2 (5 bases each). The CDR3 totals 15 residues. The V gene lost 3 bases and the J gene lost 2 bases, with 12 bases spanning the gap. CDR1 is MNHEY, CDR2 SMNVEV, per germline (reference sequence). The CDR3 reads CASSFLGTVTDTQYF. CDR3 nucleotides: TGTGCCAGCAGTTTCCTAGGGACCGTCACAGATACGCAGTATTTT.

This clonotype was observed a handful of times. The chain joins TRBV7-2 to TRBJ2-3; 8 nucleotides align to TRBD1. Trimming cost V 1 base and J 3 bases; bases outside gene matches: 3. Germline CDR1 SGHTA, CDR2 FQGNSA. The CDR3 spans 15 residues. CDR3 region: CASSLGTGRTDTQYF. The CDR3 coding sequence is TGTGCCAGCAGCTTAGGGACAGGGAGAACAGATACGCAGTATTTT. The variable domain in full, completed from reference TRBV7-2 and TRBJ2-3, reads GAGVSQSPSNKVTEKGKDVELRCDPISGHTALYWYRQSLGQGLEFLIYFQGNSAPDKSGLPSDRFSAERTGGSVSTLTIQRTQQEDSAVYLCASSLGTGRTDTQYFGPGTRLTVL.

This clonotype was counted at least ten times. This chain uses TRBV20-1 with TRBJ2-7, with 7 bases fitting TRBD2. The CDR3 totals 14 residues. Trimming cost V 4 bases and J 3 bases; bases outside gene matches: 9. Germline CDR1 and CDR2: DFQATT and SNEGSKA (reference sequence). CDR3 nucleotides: TGCAGTGCTACCTGGGGAGGGGACCGCTACGAGCAGTACTTC. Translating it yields CSATWGGDRYEQYF.

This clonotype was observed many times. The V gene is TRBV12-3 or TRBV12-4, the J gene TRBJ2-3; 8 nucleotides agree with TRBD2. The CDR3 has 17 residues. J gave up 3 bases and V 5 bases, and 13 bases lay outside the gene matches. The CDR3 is CASSPQSRLARTDTQYF. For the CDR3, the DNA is TGTGCCAGCAGTCCACAGTCCAGACTAGCGAGGACAGATACGCAGTATTTT.

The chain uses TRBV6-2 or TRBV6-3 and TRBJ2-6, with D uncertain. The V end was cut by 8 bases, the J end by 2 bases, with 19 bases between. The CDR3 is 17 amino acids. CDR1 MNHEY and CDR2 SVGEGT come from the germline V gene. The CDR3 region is CASVRRSQPAGANVLTF. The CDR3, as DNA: TGTGCCAGCGTCCGGAGATCCCAACCCGCTGGGGCCAACGTCCTGACTTTC.

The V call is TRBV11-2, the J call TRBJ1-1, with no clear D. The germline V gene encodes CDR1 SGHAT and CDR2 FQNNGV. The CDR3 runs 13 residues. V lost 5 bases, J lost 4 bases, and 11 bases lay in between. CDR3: CASSPDVGTEAFF. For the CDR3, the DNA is TGTGCCAGCAGCCCAGACGTCGGCACTGAAGCTTTCTTT.

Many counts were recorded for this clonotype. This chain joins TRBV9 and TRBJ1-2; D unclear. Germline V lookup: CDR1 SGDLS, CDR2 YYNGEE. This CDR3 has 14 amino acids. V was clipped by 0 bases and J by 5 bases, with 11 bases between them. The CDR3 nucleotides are TGTGCCAGCAGCGTAGACGCAGATCCATATGGCTACACCTTC. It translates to CASSVDADPYGYTF.

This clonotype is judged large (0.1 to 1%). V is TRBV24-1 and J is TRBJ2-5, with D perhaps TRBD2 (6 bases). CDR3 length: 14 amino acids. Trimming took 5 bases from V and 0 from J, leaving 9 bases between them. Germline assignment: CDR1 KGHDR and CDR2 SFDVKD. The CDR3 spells CATSGEEYQETQYF. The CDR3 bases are TGTGCCACCAGTGGGGAGGAGTACCAAGAGACCCAGTACTTC.

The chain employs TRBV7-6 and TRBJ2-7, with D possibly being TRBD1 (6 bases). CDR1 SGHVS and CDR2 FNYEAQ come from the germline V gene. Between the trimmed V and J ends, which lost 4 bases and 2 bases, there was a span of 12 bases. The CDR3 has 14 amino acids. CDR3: CASSSMDSPYEQYF. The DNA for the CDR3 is TGTGCCAGCAGCTCGATGGACAGCCCCTACGAGCAGTACTTC.

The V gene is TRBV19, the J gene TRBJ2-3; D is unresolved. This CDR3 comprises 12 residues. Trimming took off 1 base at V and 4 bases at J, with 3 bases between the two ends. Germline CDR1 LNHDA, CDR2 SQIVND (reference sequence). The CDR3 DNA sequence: TGTGCCAGTAGTATAGTGGCAGATACGCAGTATTTT. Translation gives CASSIVADTQYF. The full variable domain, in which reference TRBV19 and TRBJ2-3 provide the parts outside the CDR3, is DGGITQSPKYLFRKEGQNVTLSCEQNLNHDAMYWYRQDPGQGLRLIYYSQIVNDFQKGDIAEGYSVSREKKESFPLTVTSAQKNPTAFYLCASSIVADTQYFGPGTRLTVL.

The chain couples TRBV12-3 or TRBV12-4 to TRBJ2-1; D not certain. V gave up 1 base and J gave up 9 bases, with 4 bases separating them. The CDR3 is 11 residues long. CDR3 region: CASSLVVEQFF. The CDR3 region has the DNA TGTGCCAGCAGTTTAGTAGTTGAGCAGTTCTTC.

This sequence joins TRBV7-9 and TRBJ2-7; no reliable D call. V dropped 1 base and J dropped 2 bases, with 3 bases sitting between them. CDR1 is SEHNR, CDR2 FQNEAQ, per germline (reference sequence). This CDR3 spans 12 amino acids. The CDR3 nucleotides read TGTGCCAGCAGCTTAGAAGCCTACGAGCAGTACTTC. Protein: CASSLEAYEQYF.

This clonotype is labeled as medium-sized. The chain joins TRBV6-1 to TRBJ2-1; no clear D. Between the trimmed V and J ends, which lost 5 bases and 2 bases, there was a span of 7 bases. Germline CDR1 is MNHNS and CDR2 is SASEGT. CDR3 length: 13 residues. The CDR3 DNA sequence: TGTGCCAGCAGTAATGGACCCTACAATGAGCAGTTCTTC. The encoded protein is CASSNGPYNEQFF.

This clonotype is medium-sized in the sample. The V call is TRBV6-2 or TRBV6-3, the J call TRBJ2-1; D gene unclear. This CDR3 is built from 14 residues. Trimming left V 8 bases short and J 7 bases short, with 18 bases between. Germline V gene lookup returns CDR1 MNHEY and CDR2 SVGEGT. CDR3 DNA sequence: TGTGCCAGCTCGTTGGCAGTTTCGGCAAATGAGCAGTTCTTC. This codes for CASSLAVSANEQFF.